A single sample gave rise to the 5 T cell receptor beta chains below, sequenced in a study of T cell repertoires in cytomegalovirus infection. TCRdb re-analysed the reads in MiXCR, keeping a single row per CDR3 protein. The sample lists about a million distinct CDR3 sequences, approximately 32% seen once, with over 10% in the top ten. Their specific antigens are unknown. The specimen comprised cultured CD8+ T cells from PBMCs, sampled from culture after CMV antigen stimulation. The source of these receptors is a human donor in good health (CMV status not recorded). Some clones in this sample may be carry-over from other donors' samples.

The rearrangement links TRBV15 to TRBJ1-2, with D hard to call. In germline, CDR1 is LNHNV, CDR2 YYDKDF (reference sequence). CDR3 length: 13 residues. The V end lost 5 bases, the J end lost 4 bases, and 11 bases lay between the germline ends. DNA for the CDR3: TGTGCCACCAGCGTTAAACTCTTCTATGGCTACACCTTC. Protein product: CATSVKLFYGYTF.

This clonotype has just a few counts. This chain connects TRBV11-2 to TRBJ2-2, with D tentatively TRBD1 (5 bases). V was shortened by 8 bases and J by 0 bases, with 13 bases between the two germline ends. From germline, CDR1 is SGHAT and CDR2 FQNNGV. This CDR3 has 15 amino acids. The CDR3 DNA reads TGTGCCAGCGGGCCCCAGGGTACGAACACCGGGGAGCTGTTTTTT. Translated: CASGPQGTNTGELFF.

This clonotype has only a few counts. The V call is TRBV18, the J call TRBJ2-5, with 9 bases that match TRBD2. CDR3 length: 16 amino acids. Losses at the gene ends were 0 bases for V and 5 bases for J; bases not matched to a gene: 7. Germline CDR1 and CDR2: KGHSH and LQKENI. The CDR3 loop is CASSPPEPGLAETQYF. The CDR3 DNA follows: TGTGCCAGCTCACCACCAGAACCCGGACTAGCGGAGACCCAGTACTTC.

This clonotype was recorded a few times. V is TRBV7-9 and J is TRBJ2-5; TRBD2 might be the D (5 bases). The CDR3 is 13 residues long. Germline V gene data show CDR1 as SEHNR and CDR2 as FQNEAQ (reference sequence). V lost 8 bases, J lost 1 base, and 11 bases lay in between. CDR3 residues: CASLGAAQETQYF. The DNA for the CDR3 is TGTGCCAGCTTGGGAGCAGCCCAAGAGACCCAGTACTTC.

The gene calls are TRBV12-5 and TRBJ2-3; 7 positions agree with TRBD1. The CDR3 length is 14 residues. Germline assignment: CDR1 LGHNT and CDR2 FRNRAP. Trimming took 6 bases from V and 4 from J; bases not matched to a gene: 7. The CDR3 DNA is TGTGCTAGTGGCGACACAGGGGTTTCAGATACGCAGTATTTT. Residues: CASGDTGVSDTQYF.